This T cell receptor beta chain was found in a study of cytomegalovirus exposure and HLA in healthy donors (dated by TCRdb to about 2017). A note on the overall study: An earlier analysis of some 550 of the donors reported approximately 290 Gb of sequence data and about 100 million unique TCR beta sequences from about 180 million T cells. Typing coverage differed by locus: A, B, C, DRB1 and DQB1 were typed in about 620-640 donors, DQA1 in about 500, DPA1 in 600 to 610, and DPB1 in roughly 450. Besides the first cohort of 666 subjects, a separate validation cohort made up of over a hundred different subjects was used. Of the approximately 400 genotyped donors, around 81% fell in the genetic ancestry cluster associated with self-reported Caucasian donors. Genome-wide SNP genotypes for about 55% of the roughly 670 donors were used in a later genetic analysis, which treated that subset as a discovery cohort. Donor age, sex, ethnicity and CMV serostatus were collected together with the repertoire data. Among over 350 genotyped donors of the cohort, an average of around 240,000 unique TCR beta nucleotide sequences were sequenced per donor, approximately 20% of them non-productive. The study profiled the T cell repertoires of hundreds of subjects by immunosequencing and related them to cytomegalovirus serostatus. Every repertoire in the discovery cohort had been generated on one and the same sequencing platform. About 300 gigabases of sequencing data and tens of millions of unique TCR sequences were included in an early release covering 550 to 800 HLA-typed donors. Rather than drawing on any new phenotypic data, the later analysis identified candidate immune exposures from TCR beta sequences and the way those sequences occurred across donors. Roughly 5 DR-DQ haplotypes were handled as single units for association and clustering because linkage in the cohort was strong. Class I and class II HLA loci were covered by the typing at four-digit resolution. A later analysis re-examined previously published TCR beta repertoires from 600 to 700 donors and added high-resolution HLA genotyping to investigate patterns of TCR occurrence. The study aimed to test whether signatures of past pathogen exposure could be identified by cataloging public T cell receptors. In an earlier analysis of roughly 540 of the donors, high-throughput TCR beta sequencing was used to judge whether each TCR beta V gene segment behaved as functional or pseudogenic. To predict cytomegalovirus infection status, the study combined high-throughput TCR immunosequencing, statistical association of individual TCRs with disease status, and machine learning.

Regarding this clone: Its antigen specificity is not known. Base quality data are lacking; no much larger clone is found one base away.

As encoded in the germline V gene, CDR1 is LGHNT while CDR2 is FRNRAP. Trimming removed 6 bases from V and 2 bases from J; the gene matches leave 4 bases unexplained. From the cysteine through the phenylalanine, the CDR3 covers 15 amino acids. The CDR3 DNA has 45 bases and is translated from base 1. Library construction relied on the immunoSEQ multiplex PCR assay. For the multiplex PCR, a mixture combining 60 forward primers for TCR Vbeta segments and 13 reverse primers for TCR Jbeta segments was used. A multiplex PCR assay on genomic DNA amplified the CDR3 region of rearranged TCR beta genes. The Illumina HiSeq System was used to sequence the amplified TCR beta libraries as 87-base-pair reads. Processing in the source paper ran as follows. A later analysis counted 65 million to 90 million unique TCR beta chains across the 690 or so repertoires, and 9 million to 14 million of these chains were shared by at least two donors. A nearest-neighbor algorithm error-corrected the raw reads and collapsed the reads into unique sequences, merging closely related sequences to remove PCR and sequencing errors. Alignment of CDR3 sequences to IMGT reference sequences was used to assign V, D and J gene segments. Each retained sequence needed at least a six-nucleotide match to both a V gene segment and a J gene segment. A rearrangement was called productive if the CDR3 had no stop codons and remained in frame with V and J, and every other rearrangement was called non-productive. Following IMGT convention, CDR3 was defined as the stretch from the second conserved V-encoded cysteine up to the conserved J-encoded phenylalanine. The earlier analysis of 550 to 650 of the donors excluded any sequence lacking an unambiguous match to a single V gene segment. In an earlier analysis of some 590 of the donors, a V segment was called functional when productive rearrangements were above 56.7%, and segregating when the standard deviation between donors exceeded 5%. A statistical classification framework was built to diagnose cytomegalovirus status from the catalog of TCR beta chain sequences. V and J gene assignment, in a later analysis, came from comparing TCR nucleotide sequences with IMGT/GENE-DB human TR gene sequences. Using the TCRdist pipeline, a later analysis assigned CDR3 sequences along with most-parsimonious VDJ recombination scenarios. In a later analysis, each TCR beta chain was defined by its CDR3 amino acid sequence together with its V-gene family, and reads without a unique V-gene family were excluded. In a later analysis, 550 to 650 highly shared, low-generation-probability nucleotide sequences were removed to address suspected cross-contamination and a sequencing artifact. In a later analysis, a clonal expansion index for each public chain was calculated from normalized within-repertoire ranks of inferred template counts. Generation probabilities in a later analysis came from a VDJ recombination model fitted to out-of-frame rearrangements, and those results were checked against IGoR. Hypergeometric tests were used in a later analysis to score TCR-TCR, TCR-HLA and TCR-CMV co-occurrence, with a repertoire-size bias correction applied to the TCR pairs. A later analysis estimated false discovery rates by permuting HLA or CMV assignments 20 times. In a later analysis, co-occurring TCRs were grouped with DBSCAN, and TCRdist sequence similarity was added when clustering was performed within HLA-allele-positive subsets. Repertoires with fewer than 30,000 or more than 120,000 public chains were left out of co-occurrence clustering, as were about five repertoires with anomalous nucleotide sharing. The source is immuneACCESS, and TCRdb retained only in-frame sequences with V and J called. Part of the clones is not carried over; for the studies checked, unresolved V genes explain less than half of this, and the remainder is unexplained. V, J and clone size derive from that table, while D and trimming were established from the DNA sequence. This sample is represented by approximately 160,000 clones; roughly four fifths of them were singletons. The top ten clones comprise almost 3% of the sample.

General findings and caveats noted by the study authors: The sequencing pipeline was judged likely to have produced a cluster of highly shared sequence variants as a technical artifact. According to a later analysis, parvovirus B19, influenza, CMV and Epstein-Barr virus appeared linked to several top co-occurrence clusters. A further reported finding was that TCR beta sequences accurately predicted the HLA-A and HLA-B alleles for most subjects in the first cohort. In this cohort, only TCR beta chains were sequenced, and detectable features were limited by the absence of alpha or paired-chain data. Most TCR sequences were observed very rarely across donors, whereas some public TCRs were present in many individuals. The classifier was reported to diagnose cytomegalovirus status with high specificity and sensitivity in both the original cohort and the validation cohort. Broadly in line with IMGT annotations, most TCR beta V segments showed up in productive rearrangements about 87% or about 30% of the time in an earlier analysis of several hundred of the donors. Roughly uniform sequencing depth across donors was assumed in presence/absence analyses, although this assumption may not hold. Assigning TCR associations to individual alleles was difficult when HLA alleles, especially DR and DQ, strongly co-occurred. At a false discovery rate of 0.05, a later analysis linked about 17,000 TCR beta sequences to specific HLA alleles. The authors suggested that the approach could potentially be generalized to other disease states and immunological phenotypes. Compared with the roughly 700-donor mean, donors in an Asian-associated ancestry cluster had fewer N-insertions in productive TCRs, according to a later genetic analysis. In the study, around 150 TCR beta chains were listed as associated with cytomegalovirus. Three of the identified cytomegalovirus-associated TCR beta chains were confirmed in vitro to be specific for cytomegalovirus antigens. The only immune exposure information available for the cohort was CMV serostatus. About 17 rarely observed V segments, including chromosome 9 orphons, were excluded from the earlier analysis of a few hundred of the donors because counts were too low. V-gene and J-gene trimming of TCR beta chains was associated with a missense DCLRE1C variant in a later genetic analysis, and the association was replicated in an independent cohort. Because the 87-base-pair reads could not distinguish some IMGT-functional V segments, including TRBV6-2 and TRBV6-3, those segments were excluded. According to a later analysis, most CMV-associated TCR beta chains appeared to be HLA-restricted, and the HLA associations seemed to be driven largely by CMV exposure. Because HLA typing was missing for some donors at each locus, association tests included only the typed subset. In a later analysis, the rate of TCR association differed among HLA loci, with DRB1 alleles having the most associated TCRs and HLA-C alleles having the fewest. Linkage disequilibrium might explain the correlated functional status among segregating V segments, but an unknown experimental factor could not be ruled out. A later analysis found that HLA-associated TCR beta chains were more clonally expanded and had lower generation probabilities than equally common non-associated chains.

The cohort consisted of 666 healthy bone marrow donors. Cohort members were all nominally healthy when sampled, although unrecorded immune exposures were likely present. The donor was CMV seropositive and was included in the group of 250 to 300 seropositive cohort members. Each donor provided a peripheral blood sample, and peripheral blood mononuclear cells were used for TCR beta sequencing. Genomic DNA was extracted from the blood cell samples with the Qiagen DNeasy Blood Extraction Kit. The sample comprised PBMCs. The rearranged chain carries TRBV12-5 and TRBJ1-6; the central 7 bases match TRBD1. The sequence was obtained from a woman between 45 and 60 years old in good health and CMV-seropositive. The CDR3 reads CASGPGTAYNSPLHF. The DNA sequence follows: TGTGCTAGTGGCCCCGGGACAGCCTATAATTCACCCCTCCACTTT.